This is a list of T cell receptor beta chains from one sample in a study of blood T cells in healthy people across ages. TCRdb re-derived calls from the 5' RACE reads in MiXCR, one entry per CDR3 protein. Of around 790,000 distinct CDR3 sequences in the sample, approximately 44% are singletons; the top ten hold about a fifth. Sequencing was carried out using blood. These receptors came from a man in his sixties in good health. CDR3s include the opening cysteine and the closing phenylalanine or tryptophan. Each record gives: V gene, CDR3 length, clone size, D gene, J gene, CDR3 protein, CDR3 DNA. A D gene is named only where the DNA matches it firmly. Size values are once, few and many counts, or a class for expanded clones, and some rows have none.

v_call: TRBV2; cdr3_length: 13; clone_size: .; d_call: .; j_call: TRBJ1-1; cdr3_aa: CASTRDGNTEAFF; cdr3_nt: TGTGCCAGCACGAGGGACGGGAACACTGAAGCTTTCTTT
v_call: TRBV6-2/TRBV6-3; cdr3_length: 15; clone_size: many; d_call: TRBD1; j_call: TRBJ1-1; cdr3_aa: CASSYLQGVDTEAFF; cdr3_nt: TGTGCCAGCAGTTACCTCCAGGGGGTAGACACTGAAGCTTTCTTT
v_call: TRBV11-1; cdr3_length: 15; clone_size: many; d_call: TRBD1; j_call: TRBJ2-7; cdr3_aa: CASSSSTGGSYEQYF; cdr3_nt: TGTGCCAGCAGCTCCTCGACAGGGGGGTCCTACGAGCAGTACTTC
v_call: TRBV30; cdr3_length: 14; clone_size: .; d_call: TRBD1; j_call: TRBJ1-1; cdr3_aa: CAWSRQGARTEAFF; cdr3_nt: TGTGCCTGGAGCAGACAGGGGGCGAGGACTGAAGCTTTCTTT
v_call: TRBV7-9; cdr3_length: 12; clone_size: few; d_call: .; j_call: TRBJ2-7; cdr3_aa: CASSPNMDEQYF; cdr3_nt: TGTGCCAGCAGCCCTAACATGGACGAGCAGTACTTC
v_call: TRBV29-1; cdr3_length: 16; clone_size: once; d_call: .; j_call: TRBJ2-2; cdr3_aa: CSVEDRAGLGTGELFF; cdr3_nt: TGCAGCGTTGAAGATAGGGCAGGGTTGGGCACCGGGGAGCTGTTTTTT
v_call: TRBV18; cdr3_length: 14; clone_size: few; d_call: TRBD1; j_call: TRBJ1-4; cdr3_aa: CASSPGTGSDKLFF; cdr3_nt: TGTGCCAGCTCACCCGGGACAGGGTCGGACAAGTTGTTTTTT
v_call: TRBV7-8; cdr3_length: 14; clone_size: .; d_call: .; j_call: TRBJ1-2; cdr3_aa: CASSLAHRSAGYTF; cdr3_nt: TGTGCCAGCAGCTTAGCGCACAGGTCGGCAGGCTACACCTTC
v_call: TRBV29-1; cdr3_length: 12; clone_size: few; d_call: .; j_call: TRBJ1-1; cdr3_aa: CSVVPQNTEAFF; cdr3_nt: TGCAGCGTTGTTCCTCAGAACACTGAAGCTTTCTTT
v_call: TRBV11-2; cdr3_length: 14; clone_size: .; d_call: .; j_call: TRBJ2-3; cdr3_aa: CASSYGRGTDTQYF; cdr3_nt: TGTGCCAGCAGCTATGGTCGGGGAACAGATACGCAGTATTTT
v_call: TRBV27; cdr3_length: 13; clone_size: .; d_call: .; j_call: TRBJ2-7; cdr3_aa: CASSVFPSGEQYF; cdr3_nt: TGTGCCAGCAGTGTATTCCCCTCCGGCGAGCAGTACTTC
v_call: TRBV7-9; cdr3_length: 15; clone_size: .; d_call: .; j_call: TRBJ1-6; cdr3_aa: CASSLRGVGNSPLHF; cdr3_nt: TGTGCCAGCAGCCTGCGTGGAGTTGGGAATTCACCCCTCCACTTT
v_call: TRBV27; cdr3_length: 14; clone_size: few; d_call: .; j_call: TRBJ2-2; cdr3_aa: CASKGKKDTGELFF; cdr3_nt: TGTGCCAGCAAGGGCAAAAAGGACACCGGGGAGCTGTTTTTT
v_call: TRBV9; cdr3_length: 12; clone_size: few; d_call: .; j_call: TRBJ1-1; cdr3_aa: CASSPLGTEAFF; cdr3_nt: TGTGCCAGCAGCCCCTTGGGGACTGAAGCTTTCTTT
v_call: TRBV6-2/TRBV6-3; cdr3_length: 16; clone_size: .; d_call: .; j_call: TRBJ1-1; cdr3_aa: CASLAGSRGRNTEAFF; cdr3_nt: TGTGCCAGCCTAGCCGGAAGCCGAGGGCGGAACACTGAAGCTTTCTTT
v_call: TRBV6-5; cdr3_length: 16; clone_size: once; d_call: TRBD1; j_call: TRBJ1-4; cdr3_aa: CASSYDVGTVNEKLFF; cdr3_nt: TGTGCCAGCAGTTACGACGTCGGGACAGTTAATGAAAAACTGTTTTTT
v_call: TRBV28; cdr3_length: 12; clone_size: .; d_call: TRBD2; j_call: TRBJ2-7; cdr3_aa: CASLAGTYEQYF; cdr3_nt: TGTGCCAGTCTAGCGGGAACCTACGAGCAGTACTTC
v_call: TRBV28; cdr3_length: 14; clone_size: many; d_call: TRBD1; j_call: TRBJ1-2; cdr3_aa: CASSTGQGAGGYTF; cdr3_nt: TGTGCCAGCAGTACAGGACAGGGGGCGGGAGGCTACACCTTC
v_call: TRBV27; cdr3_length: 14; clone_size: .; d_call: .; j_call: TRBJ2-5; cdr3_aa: CASSLSTGIRAQYF; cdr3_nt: TGTGCCAGCAGTTTATCCACAGGAATTCGGGCCCAGTACTTC
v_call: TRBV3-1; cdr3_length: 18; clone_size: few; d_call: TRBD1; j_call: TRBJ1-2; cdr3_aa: CASSQGSEDRGFRGGYTF; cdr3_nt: TGTGCCAGCAGCCAAGGGTCAGAAGACAGGGGGTTTAGAGGTGGCTACACCTTC
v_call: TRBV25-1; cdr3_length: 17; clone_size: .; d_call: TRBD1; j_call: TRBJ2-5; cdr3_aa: CAGSDKGTGYYRETQYF; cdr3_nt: TGTGCCGGCAGTGATAAGGGGACAGGCTACTATAGGGAGACCCAGTACTTC
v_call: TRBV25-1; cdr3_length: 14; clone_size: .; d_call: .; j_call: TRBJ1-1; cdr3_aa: CASSAPGENTEAFF; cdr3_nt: TGTGCCAGCAGTGCGCCAGGGGAGAACACTGAAGCTTTCTTT
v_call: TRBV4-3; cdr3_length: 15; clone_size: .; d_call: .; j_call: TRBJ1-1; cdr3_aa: CASSQESQGDTEAFF; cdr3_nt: TGCGCCAGCAGCCAAGAGTCACAGGGAGACACTGAAGCTTTCTTT
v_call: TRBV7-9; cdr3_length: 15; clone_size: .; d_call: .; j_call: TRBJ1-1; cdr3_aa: CASSLGRSTNTEAFF; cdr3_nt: TGTGCCAGCAGCTTGGGGAGAAGTACGAACACTGAAGCTTTCTTT
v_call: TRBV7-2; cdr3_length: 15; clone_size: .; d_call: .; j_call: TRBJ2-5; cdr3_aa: CASSLTLTGRETQYF; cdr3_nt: TGTGCCAGCAGCTTAACTCTTACGGGACGAGAGACCCAGTACTTC
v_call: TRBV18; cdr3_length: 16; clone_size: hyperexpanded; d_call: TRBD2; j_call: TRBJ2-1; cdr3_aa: CASSPPTSGGGNEQFF; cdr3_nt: TGTGCCAGCTCACCCCCGACTAGCGGGGGCGGAAATGAGCAGTTCTTC
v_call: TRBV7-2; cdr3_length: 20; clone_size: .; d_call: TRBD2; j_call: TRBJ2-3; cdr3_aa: CASSSPRGRAGGTSTDTQYF; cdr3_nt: TGTGCCAGCAGCTCCCCCCGAGGTAGGGCGGGGGGGACCAGCACAGATACGCAGTATTTT
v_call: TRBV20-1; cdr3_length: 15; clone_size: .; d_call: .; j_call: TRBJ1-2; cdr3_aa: CSAPKTVVDNYGYTF; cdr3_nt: TGCAGTGCCCCCAAGACAGTCGTGGATAACTATGGCTACACCTTC
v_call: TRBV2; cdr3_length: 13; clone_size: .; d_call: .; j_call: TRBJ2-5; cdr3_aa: CASSVLGYETQYF; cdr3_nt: TGTGCCAGCAGTGTACTAGGGTATGAGACCCAGTACTTC
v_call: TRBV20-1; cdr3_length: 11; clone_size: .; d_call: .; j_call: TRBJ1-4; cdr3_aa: CSANVGEKLFF; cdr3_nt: TGCAGTGCTAATGTAGGGGAAAAACTGTTTTTT